Listed here are 18 T cell receptor beta chains from one sample, sequenced in a study of cytomegalovirus exposure and HLA in healthy donors. PCR used 60 Vbeta primers and 13 Jbeta primers. This table comes from immunoSEQ multiplex PCR, and its TCRdb copy is limited to in-frame clones, with some not included. Among approximately 150,000 clones listed, more than 65% were seen once. Sequenced sample: PBMCs. Receptor source: a man in his thirties or forties in good health and CMV-seronegative.

This rearrangement joins TRBV11-2 to TRBJ2-5, with 10 nucleotides matching TRBD2. Germline assignment: CDR1 SGHAT and CDR2 FQNNGV. This CDR3 region has 15 residues. J was trimmed by 5 bases and V by 3 bases; bases with no gene match: 6. The CDR3 region has the DNA TGTGCCAGCAGCTTTTCTAGCGGGAGCATGGAGACCCAGTACTTC. It yields the protein CASSFSSGSMETQYF. Full variable domain (outside the CDR3, taken from reference TRBV11-2 and TRBJ2-5): EAGVAQSPRYKIIEKRQSVAFWCNPISGHATLYWYQQILGQGPKLLIQFQNNGVVDDSQLPKDRFSAERLKGVDSTLKIQPAKLEDSAVYLCASSFSSGSMETQYFGPGTRLLVL.

This clone was seen once. V gene TRBV6-5 combines with J gene TRBJ2-7; TRBD2 aligns across 7 bases. This CDR3 spans 16 amino acids. V lost 4 bases, J lost 0 bases, and 9 bases stayed unmatched. Germline CDR1 MNHEY, CDR2 SVGAGI. CDR3 amino acids: CASSSLSSGHSYEQYF. The CDR3, as DNA: TGTGCCAGCAGTTCCCTTTCTAGCGGCCACTCCTACGAGCAGTACTTC.

This chain connects TRBV27 to TRBJ1-6; D is possibly TRBD1 (6 bases). This CDR3 is 13 amino acids long. Germline loops: CDR1 MNHEY, CDR2 SMNVEV (reference sequence). V lost 2 bases, J lost 12 bases, and 11 bases lay in between. CDR3: CASSLGQSGPLHF. The DNA of the CDR3 is TGTGCCAGCAGTTTAGGACAGTCAGGACCCCTCCACTTT.

This chain joins TRBV6-5 and TRBJ2-2, with TRBD2 matching 8 bases. This CDR3 region has 16 residues. V lost 3 bases, J lost 6 bases, and 9 bases stayed unmatched. CDR1 is MNHEY and CDR2 is SVGAGI in the germline V gene. The CDR3 spells CASSYSLAGFAGELFF. In nucleotides, the CDR3 is TGTGCCAGCAGTTATTCATTAGCGGGGTTTGCCGGGGAGCTGTTTTTT.

The chain employs TRBV7-8 and TRBJ2-1; TRBD2 matches 8 bases. CDR3 length equals 15 residues. V lost 8 bases to trimming and J lost 0 bases; unmatched junction nucleotides: 6. Germline V gives CDR1 SGHVS, CDR2 FQNEAQ. This CDR3 is CASYPGGASYNEQFF. DNA of the CDR3: TGTGCCAGCTATCCCGGGGGGGCCTCCTACAATGAGCAGTTCTTC.

This chain connects TRBV19 to TRBJ1-1; 7 bases match TRBD1. The CDR3 consists of 15 residues. The V and J ends lost 5 bases and 1 base, in that order; junction bases with no gene match: 7. Germline-derived CDR1 and CDR2 are LNHDA and SQIVND (reference sequence). CDR3 in amino acids: CASSLMTGKNTEAFF. The CDR3 DNA reads as TGTGCCAGTAGTCTCATGACAGGGAAGAACACTGAAGCTTTCTTT.

This sequence joins TRBV27 and TRBJ2-2; TRBD2 might be the D (6 bases). The CDR3 spans 17 residues. Trimming removed 6 bases at V and 2 bases at J, with 19 bases between. The germline V gene has CDR1 MNHEY and CDR2 SMNVEV (reference sequence). CDR3 protein: CASSPHKTSSNTGELFF. CDR3 sequence (DNA): TGTGCCAGCAGCCCACACAAGACTAGTTCCAACACCGGGGAGCTGTTTTTT.

V and J are TRBV6-1 and TRBJ1-1, with unresolved D. CDR1 and CDR2 (germline): MNHNS, SASEGT. V dropped 6 bases and J dropped 0 bases, with 11 bases sitting between them. The CDR3 consists of 14 residues. The chain's CDR3 is CASSVDNMNTEAFF. CDR3 DNA sequence: TGTGCCAGCAGCGTTGACAATATGAACACTGAAGCTTTCTTT.

This clone was counted once. The chain employs TRBV11-1 and TRBJ2-7, with 13 bases lining up with TRBD2. The germline gives CDR1 SGHAT, CDR2 FQDESV (reference sequence). This CDR3 spans 15 amino acids. J gave up 2 bases and V 5 bases, and 3 bases lay outside the gene matches. CDR3 amino acids: CASSPGLAGAYEQYF. CDR3 nucleotide sequence: TGTGCCAGCAGCCCCGGACTAGCGGGGGCCTACGAGCAGTACTTC. The full variable domain, rest sourced from reference TRBV11-1 and TRBJ2-7, is EAEVAQSPRYKITEKSQAVAFWCDPISGHATLYWYRQILGQGPELLVQFQDESVVDDSQLPKDRFSAERLKGVDSTLKIQPAELGDSAMYLCASSPGLAGAYEQYFGPGTRLTVT.

Ten or more counts support this clone. Other DNA sequences of this sample code for an identical CDR3. In DNA form, the CDR3 reads TGCGCCAGCAGCCCCCTCAGTGGTGGAAACACCATATATTTT. Protein product: CASSPLSGGNTIYF. The rearrangement links TRBV5-1 to TRBJ1-3; D remains unclear. The germline V gene encodes CDR1 SGHRS and CDR2 YFSETQ. Trimming took off 4 bases at V and 3 bases at J, with 11 bases between the two ends. The CDR3 covers 14 residues.

V usage is TRBV11-2 and J usage is TRBJ2-3, with 9 nucleotides matching TRBD2. The CDR3 has 14 residues. V trimming: 5 bases; J trimming: 5 bases; junction bases outside the gene matches: 5. CDR1 and CDR2 from the germline V gene are SGHAT and FQNNGV. The CDR3 spells CASSVGLARDTQYF. In DNA, the CDR3 is TGTGCCAGCAGCGTAGGACTAGCGAGAGATACGCAGTATTTT.

This clone was observed at least ten times. DNA of the CDR3: TGTGCCAGCAGTTCAACCACAGGAAGCTCTGGAAACACCATATATTTT. Translation gives CASSSTTGSSGNTIYF. The chain has TRBV5-5 and TRBJ1-3, with D possibly matching TRBD1 (5 bases). The CDR3 runs to 16 residues. From germline, CDR1 is SGHKS and CDR2 YYEKEE (reference sequence). Deletions cut 5 bases from V and 0 bases from J, with 15 bases between.

The chain uses TRBV6-5 and TRBJ1-5; possible D gene TRBD1, 6 bases. Trimming took 0 bases from V and 6 from J, leaving 12 bases between them. The CDR3 length is 15 residues. CDR1 is MNHEY and CDR2 is SVGAGI in the germline V gene. The CDR3 DNA is TGTGCCAGCAGTTACTCGAGGTCAGGGGCTCAGCCCCAGCATTTT. Its protein is CASSYSRSGAQPQHF.

The chain's CDR3 is CASSHSGTGEAYGYTF. Written as DNA, the CDR3 is TGCGCCAGCAGCCACTCCGGGACAGGGGAGGCCTATGGCTACACCTTC. This rearrangement joins TRBV4-3 to TRBJ1-2, with 10 bases aligning to TRBD1. J was trimmed by 4 bases and V by 3 bases; bases with no gene match: 8. The CDR3 spans 16 residues. CDR1 is LGHNA, CDR2 YSLEER, per germline.

Only one count was recorded for this clone. The chain employs TRBV10-3 and TRBJ1-5; D gene unclear. V lost 5 bases and J 2 bases, leaving 7 bases between the germline ends. In germline, CDR1 is ENHRY, CDR2 SYGVKD. The CDR3 is 13 residues long. In nucleotides, the CDR3 is TGTGCCATCAGTTCCGGGGGCAATCAGCCCCAGCATTTT. As protein: CAISSGGNQPQHF.

This chain uses TRBV15 with TRBJ1-6; tentatively, D is TRBD1 (5 bases). The CDR3 has 16 residues. CDR1 and CDR2 from the germline V gene are LNHNV and YYDKDF (reference sequence). V was trimmed by 5 bases and J by 3 bases, leaving 14 bases between them. CDR3 nucleotide sequence: TGTGCCACCAGCCTAGGGGCGACCGTCTATAATTCACCCCTCCACTTT. Its protein is CATSLGATVYNSPLHF.

In the case of this clone: The junction shows a germline mismatch at one end, possibly a read error. This CDR3 reads CSSSTTSQPQHF. CDR3 nucleotide sequence: TGTTCCAGCAGCACGACAAGCCAGCCCCAGCATTTT. The genes are TRBV7-9 and TRBJ1-5; D is unclear. Germline V gene data show CDR1 as SEHNR and CDR2 as FQNEAQ (reference sequence). The CDR3 runs to 12 residues.

V is TRBV9 and J is TRBJ1-5; D gene unclear. The CDR3 totals 13 residues. V gave up 3 bases and J gave up 3 bases, with 7 bases separating them. CDR1 and CDR2 (germline): SGDLS, YYNGEE. CDR3 sequence: CASSGGSNQPQHF. CDR3 nucleotides: TGTGCCAGCAGCGGCGGGTCCAATCAGCCCCAGCATTTT.